This T cell receptor (beta chain) is from a study of shared clonotypes between healthy human individuals. In the study overall: A couple of women and three men aged 18 to 49 made up the donors.

Each subset's genomic DNA was shared equally among a number of immunoSEQ plates. The method was immunoSEQ multiplex PCR; TCRdb's version includes in-frame clones alone and lacks a portion of them. In the table there are roughly 500,000 clones, about 76% of which are singletons. CDR1 LNHNV and CDR2 YYDKDF come from the germline V gene (reference sequence). The CDR3 runs 15 residues. With 6 bases clipped from V and 2 bases from J, the junction kept 8 bases outside the gene matches. About this clone itself: Its antigen is currently unknown.

Findings and caveats of the study: Researchers sampled only blood; tissue repertoires likely differ.

It was some 84 million PBMCs that unsorted samples used for genomic DNA. The sequenced sample was PBMCs. The rearrangement joins TRBV15 to TRBJ2-7, with 9 bases aligning to TRBD1. This clonotype was obtained from a woman in her 40s in good health. Some clones in this sample may be carry-over from other donors' samples. DNA of the CDR3: TGTGCCACCAGGGAAAATACAGGGGGCCCCTACGAGCAGTACTTC. Protein: CATRENTGGPYEQYF.